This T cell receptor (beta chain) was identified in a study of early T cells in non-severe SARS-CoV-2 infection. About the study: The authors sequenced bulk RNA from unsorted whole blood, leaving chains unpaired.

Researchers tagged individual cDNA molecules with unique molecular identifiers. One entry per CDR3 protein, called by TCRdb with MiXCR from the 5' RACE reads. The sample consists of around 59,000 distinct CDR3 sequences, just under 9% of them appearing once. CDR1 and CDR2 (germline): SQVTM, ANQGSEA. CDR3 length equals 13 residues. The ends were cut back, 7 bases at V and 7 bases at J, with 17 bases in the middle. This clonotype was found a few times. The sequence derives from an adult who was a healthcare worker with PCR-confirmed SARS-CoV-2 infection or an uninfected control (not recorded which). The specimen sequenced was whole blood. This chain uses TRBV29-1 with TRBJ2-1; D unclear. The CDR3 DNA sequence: TGCAGCGGCATTGGCAGCCTGGGGAATGAGCAGTTCTTC. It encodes CSGIGSLGNEQFF.